What follows are 30 T cell receptor beta chains derived from one specimen sequenced in a study of long-term antiretroviral therapy in people with HIV. Runs used v3.0 of the immunoSEQ assay and were done at survey level. Sequenced by immunoSEQ multiplex PCR; TCRdb stores in-frame clones only, minus some. The data contain about 22,000 clones, 82% of them singletons. The specimen was unsorted PBMCs, collected at the start of antiretroviral therapy. The source of these receptors is a man between 50 and 59 years old with HIV.

The chain recombines TRBV19 with TRBJ2-6; possible D gene TRBD1, 6 bases. Trimming removed 0 bases from V and 1 base from J, with 7 bases in between. The CDR3 length is 16 residues. CDR1 is LNHDA and CDR2 is SQIVND in the germline V gene (reference sequence). CDR3 sequence reads: CASSIDQGSGANVLTF. CDR3 coding DNA: TGTGCCAGTAGTATAGATCAGGGGTCTGGGGCCAACGTCCTGACTTTC.

CDR3 region: CASRPTTDSYEQYF. CDR3 sequence (DNA): TGTGCCAGCAGACCTACCACGGACAGCTACGAGCAGTACTTC. The chain combines TRBV11-1 with TRBJ2-7, with D maybe TRBD1 (6 bases). The V gene lost 6 bases and the J gene lost 3 bases, with 15 bases spanning the gap. Per the germline V gene, CDR1 is SGHAT and CDR2 is FQDESV (reference sequence). This CDR3 comprises 14 residues. The variable domain in full, with the rest retrieved from reference TRBV11-1 and TRBJ2-7, is EAEVAQSPRYKITEKSQAVAFWCDPISGHATLYWYRQILGQGPELLVQFQDESVVDDSQLPKDRFSAERLKGVDSTLKIQPAELGDSAMYLCASRPTTDSYEQYFGPGTRLTVT.

The J gene is TRBJ2-7, the V gene TRBV28, with D perhaps being TRBD1 or TRBD2 (5 bases each). Trimming cost V 4 bases and J 7 bases, with 20 bases left between them. CDR1 MDHEN and CDR2 SYDVKM come from the germline V gene. This CDR3 comprises 15 residues. The CDR3 DNA reads as TGTGCCAGCAGTTCCTCCGGGGCCGGAGAGGAGGAGCAGTACTTC. Translation: CASSSSGAGEEEQYF.

This chain links TRBV7-6 with TRBJ1-1; no reliable D call. In germline, CDR1 is SGHVS, CDR2 FNYEAQ. Trimming took 0 bases from V and 6 from J, leaving 8 bases between them. This CDR3 has 13 residues. CDR3 region: CASSLALDSEAFF. The DNA of the CDR3 is TGTGCCAGCAGCTTAGCTCTGGATTCTGAAGCTTTCTTT.

The chain combines TRBV7-8 with TRBJ1-1; perhaps TRBD1 as D (5 bases). CDR3 length: 12 residues. V was pared by 4 bases and J by 10 bases, with 13 bases between. Germline V lookup: CDR1 SGHVS, CDR2 FQNEAQ. The CDR3 region is CASSSGTERAFF. In nucleotides, the CDR3 is TGTGCCAGCAGCTCAGGGACGGAGAGAGCTTTCTTT.

The chain has TRBV9 and TRBJ2-2; tentatively, D is TRBD1 or TRBD2 (7 bases each). CDR1 and CDR2 from the germline V gene are SGDLS and YYNGEE. V lost 0 bases to trimming and J lost 5 bases, with 14 bases between them. The CDR3 extends over 16 amino acids. CDR3 DNA: TGTGCCAGCAGCGTAGTTGGGCAGGGGGGGACCGGGGAGCTGTTTTTT. Translation gives CASSVVGQGGTGELFF.

The chain uses TRBV28 and TRBJ2-1; D may be TRBD1 (6 bases). V was trimmed by 4 bases and J by 6 bases, leaving 13 bases between them. This CDR3 has 14 residues. CDR1 is MDHEN, CDR2 SYDVKM, per germline. Written as DNA, the CDR3 is TGTGCCAGCAGTTCCGTTGGACAGATCAATGAGCAGTTCTTC. Protein sequence: CASSSVGQINEQFF.

The chain employs TRBV7-2 and TRBJ1-2, with D perhaps matching TRBD1 (6 bases). The CDR3 totals 14 residues. Germline CDR1 reads SGHTA; CDR2 reads FQGNSA. V lost 4 bases, J lost 8 bases, and 17 bases lay in between. CDR3 region: CASSSPGAGDGYTF. For the CDR3, the DNA is TGTGCCAGCAGCTCCCCAGGGGCAGGGGACGGCTACACCTTC.

This chain uses TRBV18 with TRBJ1-5; 7 positions match TRBD1. Trimming at V came to 3 bases and at J to 7 bases, leaving 6 bases not matched to a gene. CDR3 length: 14 amino acids. The germline V gene has CDR1 KGHSH and CDR2 LQKENI. CDR3 region: CASSPQGVLQPQHF. CDR3 DNA: TGTGCCAGCTCACCCCAGGGGGTGTTGCAGCCCCAGCATTTT. The whole variable domain, remainder taken from reference TRBV18 and TRBJ1-5, is NAGVMQNPRHLVRRRGQEARLRCSPMKGHSHVYWYRQLPEEGLKFMVYLQKENIIDESGMPKERFSAEFPKEGPSILRIQQVVRGDSAAYFCASSPQGVLQPQHFGDGTRLSIL.

The chain carries TRBV30 and TRBJ1-2; a weak D match, TRBD1 (5 bases). Deletions cut 7 bases from V and 7 bases from J, with 16 bases between. The CDR3 has 12 residues. Per the germline V gene, CDR1 is GTSNPN and CDR2 is SVGIG (reference sequence). The CDR3 sequence: CASTSQGRGYTF. CDR3 nucleotides: TGTGCCTCCACATCCCAGGGACGTGGCTACACCTTC. Combining the CDR3 with reference TRBV30 and TRBJ1-2 gives the whole variable domain SQTIHQWPATLVQPVGSPLSLECTVEGTSNPNLYWYRQAAGRGLQLLFYSVGIGQISSEVPQNLSASRPQDRQFILSSKKLLLSDSGFYLCASTSQGRGYTFGSGTRLTVV.

This clone has only a few counts. The chain links TRBV5-1 to TRBJ1-2, with a tentative D call TRBD1 (6 bases). The CDR3 has 12 residues. Between the trimmed V and J ends, which lost 0 bases and 9 bases, there was a span of 9 bases. The germline V gene has CDR1 SGHRS and CDR2 YFSETQ. The CDR3 loop is CASSLGGTSYTF. The CDR3 DNA sequence: TGCGCCAGCAGCTTGGGGGGGACAAGCTACACCTTC.

The chain carries TRBV7-2 and TRBJ2-7; 7 nucleotides match TRBD2. This CDR3 has 17 amino acids. Germline assignment: CDR1 SGHTA and CDR2 FQGNSA. With V trimmed by 4 bases and J by 2 bases, 14 bases remained unmatched. This CDR3 reads CASSSRPGLGGAYEQYF. CDR3 nucleotide sequence: TGTGCCAGCAGCTCCCGACCCGGCTTGGGGGGGGCCTACGAGCAGTACTTC.

The rearrangement joins TRBV10-1 to TRBJ2-2; D remains unclear. The CDR3 length is 13 residues. Between the trimmed V and J ends, which lost 7 bases and 3 bases, there was a span of 9 bases. Germline V gene sequence: CDR1 WNHNN, CDR2 SYGVQD (reference sequence). This CDR3 is CASNNDYTGELFF. In DNA, the CDR3 is TGCGCCAGCAATAATGACTACACCGGGGAGCTGTTTTTT.

V usage is TRBV4-1 and J usage is TRBJ1-2, with D tentatively TRBD1 (5 bases). The V end lost 1 base, the J end lost 4 bases, and 10 bases lay between the germline ends. There are 14 residues in the CDR3. From germline, CDR1 is MGHRA and CDR2 YSYEKL. The CDR3 coding sequence is TGCGCCAGCAGCCAAGGCCGGGGCGCCTATGGCTACACCTTC. It yields the protein CASSQGRGAYGYTF.

As DNA, the CDR3 is TGTGCCAGCAGCTTATGGGGAAGTAGGGGCTACGAGCAGTACTTC. Amino acid sequence: CASSLWGSRGYEQYF. The chain has TRBV13 and TRBJ2-7; TRBD1 might be the D (5 bases). The V end lost 2 bases, the J end lost 3 bases, and 14 bases lay between the germline ends. The CDR3 extends over 15 amino acids. The germline V gene encodes CDR1 PRHDT and CDR2 FYEKMQ (reference sequence). Full variable domain (remainder filled in from reference TRBV13 and TRBJ2-7): AAGVIQSPRHLIKEKRETATLKCYPIPRHDTVYWYQQGPGQDPQFLISFYEKMQSDKGSIPDRFSAQQFSDYHSELNMSSLELGDSALYFCASSLWGSRGYEQYFGPGTRLTVT.

This chain links TRBV10-3 with TRBJ1-1; D uncertain. Germline values: CDR1 ENHRY, CDR2 SYGVKD. The CDR3 contains 14 residues. V dropped 0 bases and J dropped 1 base, with 6 bases sitting between them. The CDR3 protein is CAISESEGNTEAFF. The CDR3, as DNA: TGTGCCATCAGTGAGTCGGAGGGGAACACTGAAGCTTTCTTT.

The chain carries TRBV18 and TRBJ2-3, with 12 bases identical to TRBD2. The CDR3 covers 16 residues. The V segment lost 3 bases and the J segment 5 bases; nucleotides outside the gene matches: 6. The germline CDR1 and CDR2 sequences are KGHSH and LQKENI. CDR3 in amino acids: CASSPVASGRGDTQYF. As DNA, the CDR3 is TGTGCCAGCTCACCCGTGGCTAGCGGGAGGGGAGATACGCAGTATTTT.

This clone was counted a single time. One end of the junction does not line up with germline, which may come from a read error. V gene TRBV11-2 combines with J gene TRBJ1-3; D remains unclear. The germline CDR1 and CDR2 sequences are SGHAT and FQNNGV. CDR3 length equals 18 residues. Here the CDR3 reads CASSLGPKGSYSGNTIYF. The CDR3, as DNA: TGTGCCAGCAGTTTAGGCCCTAAGGGCAGCTACTCTGGAAACACCATATATTTT.

This CDR3 reads CASSYRDPPYEQYF. In DNA, the CDR3 is TGCGCCAGCAGCTACCGGGACCCACCCTACGAGCAGTACTTC. The rearrangement joins TRBV4-3 to TRBJ2-7; D may be TRBD1 or TRBD2 (5 bases each). The CDR3 contains 14 residues. The V gene's germline CDR1 is LGHNA and CDR2 YSLEER. Trimming cost V 5 bases and J 2 bases, with 13 bases left between them.

The genes are TRBV11-3 and TRBJ2-5; 10 bases match TRBD1. Germline values: CDR1 SGHNT, CDR2 YENEEA. The ends lost 5 bases at V and 4 bases at J; junction bases unmatched: 10. This CDR3 is 16 amino acids long. The CDR3 DNA sequence: TGTGCCAGCAGCACCCGGACAGGGGGATGGGCAGAGACCCAGTACTTC. Amino acids: CASSTRTGGWAETQYF.

This rearrangement joins TRBV5-8 to TRBJ1-6; the D is unclear. Trimming shortened V by 0 bases and J by 11 bases, and 9 bases separated the two germline ends. CDR1 is SGHTS, CDR2 YDEGEE, per germline. CDR3 length: 13 amino acids. The CDR3 coding sequence is TGTGCCAGCAGCTTGGGGGCGGTTCCACCCCTCCACTTT. Protein product: CASSLGAVPPLHF. The variable domain in full, with the rest retrieved from reference TRBV5-8 and TRBJ1-6, is EAGVTQSPTHLIKTRGQQATLRCSPISGHTSVYWYQQALGLGLQFLLWYDEGEERNRGNFPPRFSGRQFPNYSSELNVNALELEDSALYLCASSLGAVPPLHFGNGTRLTVT.

CDR3 loop: CASSPIRDLLAKNIQYF. The DNA of the CDR3 is TGTGCCAGCAGCCCGATCAGGGATCTTCTAGCCAAAAACATTCAGTACTTC. The chain employs TRBV11-2 and TRBJ2-4; weak D call: TRBD1 (5 bases). Germline lookup yields CDR1 SGHAT and CDR2 FQNNGV. V shed 5 bases and J shed 0 bases, with 17 bases lying between them. The CDR3 runs to 17 residues. The variable domain in full, completed from reference TRBV11-2 and TRBJ2-4, reads EAGVAQSPRYKIIEKRQSVAFWCNPISGHATLYWYQQILGQGPKLLIQFQNNGVVDDSQLPKDRFSAERLKGVDSTLKIQPAKLEDSAVYLCASSPIRDLLAKNIQYFGAGTRLSVL.

This clone was seen only a few times. The genes are TRBV29-1 and TRBJ1-2; D possibly corresponds to TRBD1 (5 bases). Germline V CDR1 and CDR2: SQVTM, ANQGSEA. The ends were cut back, 6 bases at V and 8 bases at J, with 19 bases in the middle. The CDR3 extends over 13 amino acids. The CDR3 sequence is CSVPGDSSRGYTF. For the CDR3, the DNA is TGCAGCGTGCCCGGGGACTCCTCTCGGGGCTACACCTTC.

This clone is large within its sample. V and J are TRBV18 and TRBJ2-7, with D uncertain. CDR1 KGHSH and CDR2 LQKENI come from the germline V gene. CDR3 length: 15 residues. V lost 3 bases to trimming and J lost 3 bases, with 15 bases between them. Here the CDR3 reads CASSPPVFRSYEQYF. CDR3 DNA sequence: TGTGCCAGCTCACCGCCTGTCTTCAGGAGCTACGAGCAGTACTTC.

The chain joins TRBV4-2 to TRBJ1-5, with D perhaps matching TRBD1 (6 bases). Trimming removed 0 bases at V and 4 bases at J, with 16 bases between. The CDR3 has 17 amino acids. Germline V gene lookup returns CDR1 LGHNA and CDR2 YNFKEQ. CDR3 loop: CASSQEGAGSQNQPQHF. The CDR3 nucleotides are TGTGCCAGCAGCCAAGAGGGGGCTGGTTCACAAAATCAGCCCCAGCATTTT.

The J gene is TRBJ2-7, the V gene TRBV9; the D call may be TRBD1 or TRBD2 (5 bases each). V was pared by 3 bases and J by 0 bases, with 13 bases between. The CDR3 runs 15 residues. The germline V gene encodes CDR1 SGDLS and CDR2 YYNGEE. The chain's CDR3 is CASSAQWDGSYEQYF. The CDR3 DNA follows: TGTGCCAGCAGCGCCCAATGGGACGGCTCCTACGAGCAGTACTTC.

The chain joins TRBV15 to TRBJ2-5; D tentatively fits TRBD1 or TRBD2 (5 bases each). This CDR3 comprises 14 residues. Germline-derived CDR1 and CDR2 are LNHNV and YYDKDF (reference sequence). The V end was cut by 5 bases, the J end by 2 bases, with 12 bases between. In nucleotides, the CDR3 is TGTGCCACCAGCGGGGACGGCCTACAAGAGACCCAGTACTTC. It yields the protein CATSGDGLQETQYF.

This chain links TRBV7-2 with TRBJ2-7; TRBD2 matches at 9 bases. The germline gives CDR1 SGHTA, CDR2 FQGNSA. With 5 bases clipped from V and 2 bases from J, the junction kept 7 bases outside the gene matches. CDR3 length: 15 residues. CDR3 DNA: TGTGCCAGCAGCGTGGGACTAGCTAGCCCCTACGAGCAGTACTTC. Translation gives CASSVGLASPYEQYF.

The V call is TRBV29-1, the J call TRBJ1-4; 8 bases line up with TRBD1. The trim removed 3 bases at V and 7 bases at J, leaving 7 bases unmatched. The CDR3 length is 14 residues. Germline V gene sequence: CDR1 SQVTM, CDR2 ANQGSEA. DNA for the CDR3: TGCAGCGTTGATCCCACAGGGGGTGGTGAAAAACTGTTTTTT. Translation gives CSVDPTGGGEKLFF.

The CDR3 here is CAWSPKGIDRPPEAFF. The CDR3 DNA reads TGTGCCTGGTCGCCGAAAGGGATCGACAGGCCTCCTGAAGCTTTCTTT. V and J are TRBV30 and TRBJ1-1, with D perhaps TRBD1 (6 bases). CDR3 length: 16 amino acids. The ends were cut back, 5 bases at V and 6 bases at J, with 25 bases in the middle. Looked up from germline, CDR1 is GTSNPN and CDR2 is SVGIG (reference sequence). The full variable domain, completed using reference TRBV30 and TRBJ1-1, is SQTIHQWPATLVQPVGSPLSLECTVEGTSNPNLYWYRQAAGRGLQLLFYSVGIGQISSEVPQNLSASRPQDRQFILSSKKLLLSDSGFYLCAWSPKGIDRPPEAFFGQGTRLTVV.